The TCR beta chain under discussion was sequenced for a study of T-cell memory formation after mild COVID-19. Whole-study findings and limits: Cross-reactive memory appears to have joined, as suggested by some responding clones showing up in pre-infection memory.

Germline V gene data show CDR1 as SNHLY and CDR2 as FYNNEI. This CDR3 is 12 amino acids long. Trimming removed 0 bases from V and 11 bases from J; junction bases left unmatched: 3. At least ten counts were recorded for this clonotype. Antigen: not known. TCRdb re-analysed the 5' RACE reads in MiXCR, keeping a single row per CDR3 protein. Here the sample spans hundreds of thousands of distinct CDR3 sequences, roughly 15% being singletons. Sequencing was carried out using PBMCs or a T cell subset sorted from them (not recorded which). The TCR was taken from a man aged 18 to 30 who had mild COVID-19 (a few samples of this study predate the infection). Cell type and time point are not known. The chain combines TRBV2 with TRBJ2-7; 8 nucleotides line up with TRBD1. DNA of the CDR3: TGTGCCAGCAGTGAAGCCCAGGGGGCAGAGTACTTC. This encodes CASSEAQGAEYF. The complete variable domain, with remaining parts taken from reference TRBV2 and TRBJ2-7, reads EPEVTQTPSHQVTQMGQEVILRCVPISNHLYFYWYRQILGQKVEFLVSFYNNEISEKSEIFDDQFSVERPDGSNFTLKIRSTKLEDSAMYFCASSEAQGAEYFGPGTRLTVT.